Below are 8 T cell receptor beta chains sequenced from a single sample in a study of OX40 agonist ivuxolimab in advanced cancers. Sequencing was performed with immunoSEQ multiplex PCR; in TCRdb, only in-frame clones are kept and a portion is missing. This sample has tens of thousands of clones, with approximately 80% found just once. The input for sequencing was CD4+ or CD8+ T cells sorted from blood, taken in a trial of the OX40 agonist ivuxolimab. The source of these receptors is an adult with an advanced solid tumor such as melanoma, head and neck, liver or kidney cancer.

V usage is TRBV5-1 and J usage is TRBJ2-7; 7 bases map to TRBD1. Per germline, CDR1 SGHRS and CDR2 YFSETQ. Trimming at V came to 4 bases and at J to 4 bases, leaving 14 bases not matched to a gene. The CDR3 is 16 residues long. CDR3 nucleotide sequence: TGCGCCAGCAGCCCATACTCGACAGGGACGTTATACGAGCAGTACTTC. As protein: CASSPYSTGTLYEQYF.

V is TRBV28 and J is TRBJ2-5; no clear D. The CDR3 is made up of 14 amino acids. Between the trimmed V and J ends, which lost 6 bases and 2 bases, there was a span of 13 bases. Per germline, CDR1 MDHEN and CDR2 SYDVKM. The CDR3, as DNA: TGTGCCAGCAGCCCCCCTTATGGTCAAGAGACCCAGTACTTC. It is translated as CASSPPYGQETQYF.

The chain joins TRBV10-2 to TRBJ1-2; a weak D match, TRBD1 (6 bases). Trimming cost V 0 bases and J 8 bases, with 10 bases left between them. Per the germline V gene, CDR1 is WSHSY and CDR2 is SAAADI. The CDR3 is 13 amino acids. CDR3 sequence reads: CASSESGGFGYTF. CDR3 sequence (DNA): TGCGCCAGCAGTGAGTCAGGGGGTTTCGGCTACACCTTC.

This clone appeared a single time. The chain combines TRBV30 with TRBJ2-1, with D perhaps TRBD1 (6 bases). V gave up 4 bases and J gave up 4 bases, with 8 bases separating them. This CDR3 has 12 amino acids. Germline V CDR1 and CDR2: GTSNPN, SVGIG (reference sequence). The DNA for the CDR3 is TGTGCCTGGACAGGGGAATACAATGAGCAGTTCTTC. Amino acid sequence: CAWTGEYNEQFF.

This clone was counted a single time. The V call is TRBV2, the J call TRBJ2-2; TRBD1 matches 9 bases. From germline, CDR1 is SNHLY and CDR2 FYNNEI. Trimming at V came to 6 bases and at J to 7 bases, leaving 6 bases not matched to a gene. The CDR3 contains 14 residues. The CDR3 DNA follows: TGTGCCAGCAGGAAACAGGGGGCGAACGGGGAGCTGTTTTTT. This translates into CASRKQGANGELFF.

This chain links TRBV5-1 with TRBJ2-5, with TRBD2 matching 15 bases. The CDR3 sequence is 18 residues long. Losses at the gene ends were 4 bases for V and 0 bases for J; bases not matched to a gene: 7. Germline CDR1 is SGHRS and CDR2 is YFSETQ. CDR3 amino acids: CASSLGTSGGTYQETQYF. The CDR3 DNA is TGCGCCAGCAGCCTTGGGACTAGCGGGGGGACATACCAAGAGACCCAGTACTTC.

The chain uses TRBV14 and TRBJ2-7, with 12 positions matching TRBD2. The CDR3 totals 16 residues. Germline CDR1 and CDR2: SGHDN and FVKESK. V shed 1 base, J shed 4 bases, and the junction held 5 bases outside the gene matches. The CDR3 nucleotides read TGTGCCAGCAGCCAAGGTGGACTAGCGGGGATGTACGAGCAGTACTTC. Amino acid sequence: CASSQGGLAGMYEQYF.

The chain uses TRBV5-8 and TRBJ1-2; a weak D match, TRBD1 (6 bases). Germline lookup yields CDR1 SGHTS and CDR2 YDEGEE. The V end was cut by 4 bases, the J end by 4 bases, with 11 bases between. CDR3 length: 13 residues. CDR3 coding DNA: TGTGCCAGCAGCCAGGACAGAAGCTATGGCTACACCTTC. Protein sequence: CASSQDRSYGYTF.